In its sample, the clone carrying this T cell receptor beta chain was seen many times. Its specificity is unknown. The record originates from a study of CD8 T cells in ankylosing spondylitis. Study-wide results and limits: It appeared that ankylosing spondylitis blood was characterized by a TCR beta motif of several highly homologous variants.

The authors made TCR beta libraries by quantitative 5'-RACE with molecular barcodes. TCRdb itself ran the 5' RACE reads through MiXCR, one entry per CDR3 protein. The data contain 180,000 or so distinct CDR3 sequences, under 14% of them singletons. The ends were cut back, 8 bases at V and 10 bases at J, with 24 bases in the middle. The length of the CDR3 is 15 residues. The chain uses TRBV12-3 or TRBV12-4 and TRBJ2-1; D gene unclear. The receptor was derived from a male donor with ankylosing spondylitis or in good health (not recorded which). Sequenced material: blood, either unsorted or a sorted T cell fraction (not recorded which). The CDR3 here is CASVLGRALSSEQFF. The CDR3 DNA sequence: TGTGCCAGCGTATTGGGTCGGGCCCTTTCGTCGGAGCAGTTCTTC.